Included here is one TCR beta chain sequence, with context. Its antigen is currently unknown. These data are taken from a study of cytomegalovirus exposure and HLA in healthy donors. Study-level points and caveats: TCR beta V segments were, for the most part, productive about 87% or about 30% of the time in an earlier analysis. Cytomegalovirus status was reportedly diagnosed by the classifier with high specificity and sensitivity.

The primer mix had 60 Vbeta and 13 Jbeta primers. Sequencing used immunoSEQ multiplex PCR; TCRdb keeps in-frame clones, though not all of them. In the table there are under 200,000 clones, roughly 85% of which are singletons. This CDR3 is 17 amino acids long. Germline V CDR1 and CDR2: LNHDA, SQIVND (reference sequence). V shed 2 bases and J shed 0 bases, with 14 bases lying between them. Sequenced: PBMCs. V gene TRBV19 combines with J gene TRBJ1-5; D gene unclear. The TCR originated in a man younger than 35 in good health and CMV-seropositive. The CDR3 bases are TGTGCCAGTAGTATACGTGCGGAAAAATATAGCAATCAGCCCCAGCATTTT. It is translated as CASSIRAEKYSNQPQHF.